This TCR beta chain was captured in a study of cytomegalovirus exposure and HLA in healthy donors. Study-wide results and limits: Many donors shared some public TCRs, even though most TCR sequences were rare. When presence/absence was analysed, sequencing depth was taken to be roughly uniform across donors.

Use of 60 Vbeta and 13 Jbeta primers characterized the PCR. The data were produced by immunoSEQ multiplex PCR, yet TCRdb's version contains in-frame clones alone and is incomplete. Among roughly 160,000 clones listed, about four fifths were seen once. Germline values: CDR1 SGHTA, CDR2 FQGNSA. The CDR3 spans 14 residues. V dropped 6 bases and J dropped 0 bases, with 11 bases sitting between them. Healthy bone marrow donors made up the donor group. Note on this clone: Its antigen is as yet unknown.

The TCR was taken from a woman aged 50 to 65 in good health and CMV-seropositive. This chain uses TRBV7-2 with TRBJ1-2; D is possibly TRBD1 (5 bases). The sample taken for sequencing was PBMCs. CDR3 DNA sequence: TGTGCCAGCAGTGCGCGGGGGTCTAACTATGGCTACACCTTC. The encoded protein is CASSARGSNYGYTF.